This T cell receptor (beta chain) was sequenced in a study of tumor-infiltrating lymphocytes in primary liver carcinoma. On the study more broadly: The five patients, who were men and women, ranged in age from 30 to 69 years. Tumor staging was T1-T3 N0M0; sizes spanned roughly 4.2 to 11 cm across. Study results and caveats: Among the pair types, tumor region pairs showed more overlap than tumor-adjacent and tumor-blood pairs.

Extraction of RNA together with DNA used 20-30 mg of unsorted bulk tissue. Patients carried chronic HBV infection without prior treatment. Germline-derived CDR1 and CDR2 are SGHDT and YYEEEE. This CDR3 is built from 16 residues. Concerning this clonotype: What it binds is not known. One end of the junction fails to match germline, which may point to a read error.

The template, about 500 ng total RNA, yielded TCR beta cDNA made with a constant-region primer. Libraries covering TCR beta were generated through three nested multiplex PCR rounds (using a slightly modified ARM-PCR). TRBV1-TRBV30 forward and Cbeta reverse primers drove the first two approximately 10-cycle rounds. TCRdb itself ran the multiplex PCR reads through MiXCR, one entry per CDR3 protein. The profile shows about 78,000 distinct CDR3 sequences, about 70% of them singletons. The chain is built from TRBV5-6 and TRBJ2-1; 15 nucleotides line up with TRBD2. This TCR was recovered from a woman in her fifties or sixties with primary liver carcinoma and hepatitis B virus infection. Specimen: liver tumor tissue from sampling region 4. Subset: tumor region T4, right-lateral pole. CDR3 in amino acids: CASGLAPGLAGGEQLF. In DNA form, the CDR3 reads TGTGCCAGTGGCTTGGCCCCGGGACTAGCGGGAGGCGAGCAGCTCTTC.